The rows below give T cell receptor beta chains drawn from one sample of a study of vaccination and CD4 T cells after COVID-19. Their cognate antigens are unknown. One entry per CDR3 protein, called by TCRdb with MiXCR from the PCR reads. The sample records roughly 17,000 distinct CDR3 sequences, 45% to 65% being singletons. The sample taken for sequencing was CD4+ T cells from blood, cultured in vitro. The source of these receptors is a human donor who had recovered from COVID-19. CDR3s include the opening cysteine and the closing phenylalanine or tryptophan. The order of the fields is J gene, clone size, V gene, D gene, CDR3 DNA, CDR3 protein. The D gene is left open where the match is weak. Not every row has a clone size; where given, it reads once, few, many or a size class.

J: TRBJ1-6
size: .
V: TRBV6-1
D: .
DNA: TGTGCCAGCAGTGATATCCAGGGGTCCTATAATTCACCCCTCCACTTT
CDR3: CASSDIQGSYNSPLHF

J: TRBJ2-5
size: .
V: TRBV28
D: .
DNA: TGTGCCAGCAGGGGGTGGGGGACCCAGTACTTC
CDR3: CASRGWGTQYF

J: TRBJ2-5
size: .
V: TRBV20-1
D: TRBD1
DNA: TGCAGTGCCTACAATCCGGGACAGCAAGAGACCCAGTACTTC
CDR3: CSAYNPGQQETQYF

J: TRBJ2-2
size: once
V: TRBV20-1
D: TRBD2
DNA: TGCAGTGCTAGAGGTCGGACTAGCGTGAACACCGGGGAGCTGTTTTTT
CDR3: CSARGRTSVNTGELFF

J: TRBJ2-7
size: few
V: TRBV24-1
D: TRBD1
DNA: TGTGCCACCTTCTCCACAGGACAGGGGCTGCACGAGCAGTACTTC
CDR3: CATFSTGQGLHEQYF

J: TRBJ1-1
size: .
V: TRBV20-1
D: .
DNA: TGCAGTGCTAGAGGCAGCACTGAAGCTTTCTTT
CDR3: CSARGSTEAFF

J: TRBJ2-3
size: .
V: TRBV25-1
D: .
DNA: TGTGCCAGCAGTGGGAGCGGAGGGGGAGATACGCAGTATTTT
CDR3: CASSGSGGGDTQYF

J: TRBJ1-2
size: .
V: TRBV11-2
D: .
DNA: TGTGCCAGCAGCTCGATCCGGGACCGATTTTATGGCTACACCTTC
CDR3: CASSSIRDRFYGYTF

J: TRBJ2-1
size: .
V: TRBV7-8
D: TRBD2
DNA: TGTGCCAGCAGCTTAGTTGTAGCGGGGCCCTACAATGAGCAGTTCTTC
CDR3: CASSLVVAGPYNEQFF

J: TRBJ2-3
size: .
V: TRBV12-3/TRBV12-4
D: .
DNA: TGTGCCAGCAGGCCCCCAGGGTACACAGATACGCAGTATTTT
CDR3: CASRPPGYTDTQYF

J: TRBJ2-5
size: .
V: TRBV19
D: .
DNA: TGTGCCAGTAGTCACGGGGGGCGTCAGATGGAGACCCAGTACTTC
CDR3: CASSHGGRQMETQYF

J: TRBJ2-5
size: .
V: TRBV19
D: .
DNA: TGTGCCAGTAGTATAGGGTTATGGTCACCACAAGAGACCCAGTACTTC
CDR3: CASSIGLWSPQETQYF

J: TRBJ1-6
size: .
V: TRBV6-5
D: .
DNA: TGTGCCAGCAGTTTCGTCAGGAATTCACCCCTCCACTTT
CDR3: CASSFVRNSPLHF

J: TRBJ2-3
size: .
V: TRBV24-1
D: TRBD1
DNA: TGTGCCACCAGTGACACAGGGGGCGCCGGGGATACGCAGTATTTT
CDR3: CATSDTGGAGDTQYF

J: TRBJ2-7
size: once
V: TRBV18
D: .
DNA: TGTGCCAGCTCAGACGTAACGGTGTGGGGTGGCGAGCAGTACTTC
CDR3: CASSDVTVWGGEQYF

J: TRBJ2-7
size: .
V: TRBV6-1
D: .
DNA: TGTGCCAGCAGGGTGACAGTTTCGGACGAGCAGTACTTC
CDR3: CASRVTVSDEQYF

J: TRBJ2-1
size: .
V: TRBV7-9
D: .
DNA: TGTGCCAGCAGCTTACGACGAGACATCAATGAGCAGTTCTTC
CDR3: CASSLRRDINEQFF

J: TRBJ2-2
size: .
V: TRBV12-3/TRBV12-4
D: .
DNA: TGTGCCAGCAGTTTATGGGGGTTTCAGGCCGGGGAGCTGTTTTTT
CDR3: CASSLWGFQAGELFF

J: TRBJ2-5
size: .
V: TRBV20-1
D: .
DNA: TGCAGTGCTAGACTCGGCGGTGTGGAGACCCAGTACTTC
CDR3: CSARLGGVETQYF

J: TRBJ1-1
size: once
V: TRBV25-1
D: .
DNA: TGTGCCAGCAAAGGCGGGGTAGACACTGAAGCTTTCTTT
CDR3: CASKGGVDTEAFF

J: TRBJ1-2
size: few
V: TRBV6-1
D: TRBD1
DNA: TGTGCCAGCAGTGGGGACAGGGGGTATGGTGGCTACACCTTC
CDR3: CASSGDRGYGGYTF

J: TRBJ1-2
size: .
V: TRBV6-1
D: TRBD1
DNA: TGTGCCAGCACTATAAGGGGGCAGGCCCCTTATGGCTACACCTTC
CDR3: CASTIRGQAPYGYTF

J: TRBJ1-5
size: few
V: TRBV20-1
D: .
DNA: TGCAGTGCTAGTCCGGCAGGCGATCAGCCCCAGCATTTT
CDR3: CSASPAGDQPQHF

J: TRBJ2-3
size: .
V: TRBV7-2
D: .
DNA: TGTGCCAGCCGGTCCGGGGGAGGTCTTCACTATTTT
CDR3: CASRSGGGLHYF

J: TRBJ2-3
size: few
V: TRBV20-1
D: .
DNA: TGCAGTGCCGCCCGGGGGGCCACCACAGATACGCAGTATTTT
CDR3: CSAARGATTDTQYF

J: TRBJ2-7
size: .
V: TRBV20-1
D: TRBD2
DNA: TGCAGTGCTCCTCAGCGGGAGGAGCAGTACTTC
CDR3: CSAPQREEQYF

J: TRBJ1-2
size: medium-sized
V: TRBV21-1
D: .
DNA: TGTGCCAGCAGCGCGGAAGGGGGCTCCTATGGCTACACCTTC
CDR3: CASSAEGGSYGYTF

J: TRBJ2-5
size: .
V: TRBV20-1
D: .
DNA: TGCAGTGCTCCGACTAGTTCGGAGACCCAGTACTTC
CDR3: CSAPTSSETQYF

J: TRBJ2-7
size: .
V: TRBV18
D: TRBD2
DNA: TGTGCCAGCTCACTCAATGCGGGGGAGGAGGAGCAGTACTTC
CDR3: CASSLNAGEEEQYF

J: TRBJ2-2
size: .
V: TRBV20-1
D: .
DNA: TGCAGTGCTAGCCAAGGGGCCGGGGAGCTGTTTTTT
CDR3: CSASQGAGELFF

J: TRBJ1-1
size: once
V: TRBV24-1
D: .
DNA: TGTGCCACCGAAGGGGCTGGAGACACTGAAGCTTTCTTT
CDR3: CATEGAGDTEAFF

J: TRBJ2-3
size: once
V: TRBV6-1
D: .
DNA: TGTGCCAGCACCCTGAATGCCGGGACGGATACGCAGTATTTT
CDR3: CASTLNAGTDTQYF

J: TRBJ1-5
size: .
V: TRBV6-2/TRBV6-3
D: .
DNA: TGTGCCAGCACCACCGGGGGCTGGCAGCCCCAGCATTTT
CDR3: CASTTGGWQPQHF

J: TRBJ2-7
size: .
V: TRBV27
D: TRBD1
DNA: TGTGCCAGCAGTTCACAGGGGCCCTACGAGCAGTACTTC
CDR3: CASSSQGPYEQYF

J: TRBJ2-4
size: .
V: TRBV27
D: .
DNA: TGTGCCAGCTCCAGAAACAGTGTAGCCAAAAACATTCAGTACTTC
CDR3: CASSRNSVAKNIQYF

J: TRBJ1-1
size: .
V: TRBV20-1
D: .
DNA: TGCAGTGCTAGAATTTGGCACAAGAACACTGAAGCTTTCTTT
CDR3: CSARIWHKNTEAFF

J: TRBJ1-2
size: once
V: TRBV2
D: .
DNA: TGTGCCAGAGCAACGACGGACGGGAATGGCTACACCTTC
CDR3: CARATTDGNGYTF

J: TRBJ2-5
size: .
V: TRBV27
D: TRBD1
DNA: TGTGCCAGCAGTCCTTGGGACAGAAAAGAGACCCAGTACTTC
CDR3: CASSPWDRKETQYF

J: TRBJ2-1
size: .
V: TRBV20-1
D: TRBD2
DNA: TGCAGTGCTAAGACTAGCGGGAGAGGCAATGAGCAGTTCTTC
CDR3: CSAKTSGRGNEQFF

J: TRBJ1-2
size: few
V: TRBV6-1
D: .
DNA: TGTGCCAGCTCGTCGAGGGGCTTACCCTATGGCTACACCTTC
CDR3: CASSSRGLPYGYTF

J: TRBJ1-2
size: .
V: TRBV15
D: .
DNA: TGTGCCACCGGCAGCAGGGCGACCTATGGCTACACCTTC
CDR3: CATGSRATYGYTF

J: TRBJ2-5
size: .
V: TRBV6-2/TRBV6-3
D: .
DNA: TGTGCCAGCAGGACCTCCTTTACCTCCCCTCAACAAGAGACCCAGTACTTC
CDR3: CASRTSFTSPQQETQYF

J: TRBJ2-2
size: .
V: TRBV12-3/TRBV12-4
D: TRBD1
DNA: TGTGCCAGCAGCCCCGGGACAGGGAACACCGGGGAGCTGTTTTTT
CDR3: CASSPGTGNTGELFF

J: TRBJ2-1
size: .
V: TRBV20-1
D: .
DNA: TGCAGTGCTAGAGATGGCGGAATAGTTGACAATGAGCAGTTCTTC
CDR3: CSARDGGIVDNEQFF

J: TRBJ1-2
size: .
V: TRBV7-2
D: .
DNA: TGTGCCAGCAGCTCAGGGTATGGCGGCTACACCTTC
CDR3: CASSSGYGGYTF

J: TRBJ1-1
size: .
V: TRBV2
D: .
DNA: TGTGCCAGCAGTGATCGTAGAACTGGGGACACTGAAGCTTTCTTT
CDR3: CASSDRRTGDTEAFF

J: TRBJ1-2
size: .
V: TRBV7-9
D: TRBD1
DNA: TGTGCCAGCAGCTCACCGGGACAGGGGATTCTTAGCTATGGCTACACCTTC
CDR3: CASSSPGQGILSYGYTF

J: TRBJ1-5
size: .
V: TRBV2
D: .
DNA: TGTGCCACCGGGGCCTCCACAGGCAATCAGCCCCAGCATTTT
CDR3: CATGASTGNQPQHF

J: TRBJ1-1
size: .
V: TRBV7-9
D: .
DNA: TGTGCCAGCAGAGCTTTATTTCGACCTGAAGCTTTCTTT
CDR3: CASRALFRPEAFF

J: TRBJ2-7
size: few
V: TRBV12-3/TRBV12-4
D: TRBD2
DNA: TGTGCCAGCAGGGCCCGCGGACTAGCAGTCTACGAGCAGTACTTC
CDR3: CASRARGLAVYEQYF